A selection of T cell receptor beta chains follows, all from one sample in a study of cytomegalovirus exposure and HLA in healthy donors. Sequencing was performed with immunoSEQ multiplex PCR; in TCRdb, only in-frame clones are kept and a portion is missing. The sample yields 120,000 or so clones, under 12% seen once. The sample was PBMCs. The origin of the receptors is a young woman in good health and CMV-seropositive. Both conserved end residues are part of each CDR3. The D gene is left open where the match is weak. Size is omitted from some rows. Given values are once, few, many or a class for expanded clones.

size	D	V	J	CDR3	DNA
few	TRBD1	TRBV25-1	TRBJ2-7	CASSPGQGFSASYEQYF	TGTGCCAGCAGTCCGGGACAGGGTTTTTCAGCCTCCTACGAGCAGTACTTC
NA	TRBD2	TRBV10-1	TRBJ2-3	CASSPGTSGRDTQYF	TGCGCCAGCAGTCCCGGGACTAGCGGGAGGGATACGCAGTATTTT
few	NA	TRBV10-3	TRBJ2-5	CAISGPESEETQYF	TGTGCCATCAGTGGGCCCGAGAGCGAAGAGACCCAGTACTTC
NA	TRBD2	TRBV27	TRBJ2-1	CASSLGRTSGANEQFF	TGTGCCAGCAGTTTAGGCCGGACTAGCGGGGCCAATGAGCAGTTCTTC
NA	TRBD2	TRBV4-1	TRBJ2-7	CASSQDSGRYEQYF	TGCGCCAGCAGCCAAGATAGCGGGAGATACGAGCAGTACTTC
NA	NA	TRBV7-9	TRBJ1-1	CASSNQANTEAFF	TGTGCCAGCAGCAATCAGGCGAACACTGAAGCTTTCTTT
NA	NA	TRBV29-1	TRBJ2-1	CSVAGVNEQFF	TGCAGCGTTGCAGGGGTAAATGAGCAGTTCTTC
few	NA	TRBV28	TRBJ2-2	CASSSHTAELFF	TGTGCCAGCAGCTCTCACACCGCGGAGCTGTTTTTT
few	TRBD2	TRBV28	TRBJ2-7	CASRPLAGGSYEQYF	TGTGCCAGCCGCCCCTTAGCGGGAGGCAGCTACGAGCAGTACTTC
NA	NA	TRBV30	TRBJ2-3	CASGSGLSTDTQYF	TGTGCCTCGGGTAGCGGCCTAAGCACAGATACGCAGTATTTT
NA	TRBD2	TRBV19	TRBJ2-1	CASRILAFGSSGSEQFF	TGTGCCAGTAGAATTTTAGCTTTTGGGTCTAGCGGGAGTGAGCAGTTCTTC
NA	TRBD1	TRBV19	TRBJ1-5	CASNRQGVASGNQPQHF	TGTGCCAGTAACAGGCAGGGGGTAGCGTCAGGCAATCAGCCCCAGCATTTT
few	NA	TRBV2	TRBJ1-5	CASSGQGKAQPQHF	TGTGCCAGCAGTGGGCAGGGGAAGGCTCAGCCCCAGCATTTT
few	NA	TRBV9	TRBJ1-2	CASSPSSWVGDGYTF	TGTGCCAGCAGCCCTTCTTCCTGGGTAGGGGATGGCTACACCTTC
NA	TRBD2	TRBV6-1	TRBJ2-7	CASSVGLAGGFYEQYF	TGTGCCAGCAGTGTGGGACTAGCGGGGGGGTTCTACGAGCAGTACTTC
few	NA	TRBV4-1	TRBJ2-1	CASSQVSINEQFF	TGCGCCAGCAGCCAAGTAAGCATAAATGAGCAGTTCTTC
few	TRBD2	TRBV7-7	TRBJ2-1	CASSSLAGLNEQFF	TGTGCTAGCAGCTCTCTAGCGGGGCTAAATGAGCAGTTCTTC
few	NA	TRBV29-1	TRBJ2-2	CSVVGRDSYTGELFF	TGCAGCGTTGTAGGCCGGGACTCATACACCGGGGAGCTGTTTTTT
NA	TRBD2	TRBV13	TRBJ2-2	CASSSAPGTGSAGDPGELFF	TGTGCCAGCAGCTCAGCCCCCGGGACGGGCTCCGCGGGGGATCCCGGGGAGCTGTTTTTT
few	NA	TRBV9	TRBJ2-4	CASSVAGGGQGDNIQYF	TGTGCCAGCAGCGTAGCGGGGGGGGGACAGGGTGACAACATTCAGTACTTC
NA	NA	TRBV15	TRBJ1-5	CATSRYTDQPQHF	TGTGCCACTAGCAGGTATACGGATCAGCCCCAGCATTTT
NA	TRBD2	TRBV7-3	TRBJ2-1	CASSLSRLAGEDEQFF	TGTGCCAGCAGCTTAAGTCGGCTAGCGGGAGAGGATGAGCAGTTCTTC
few	TRBD2	TRBV7-9	TRBJ2-1	CASSPDGTSGRTTNEQFF	TGTGCCAGCAGCCCAGACGGGACTAGCGGGCGAACCACCAATGAGCAGTTCTTC
NA	NA	TRBV7-3	TRBJ2-3	CASSKGPPTDTQYF	TGTGCCAGCAGTAAGGGGCCACCCACAGATACGCAGTATTTT
few	NA	TRBV27	TRBJ1-1	CASSFKGGNTEAFF	TGTGCCAGCAGTTTTAAAGGGGGGAACACTGAAGCTTTCTTT
NA	NA	TRBV9	TRBJ1-2	CASSPSSGYGYTF	TGTGCCAGCAGCCCCAGCTCGGGCTATGGCTACACCTTC
NA	NA	TRBV2	TRBJ2-1	CASSDGHTWEQFF	TGTGCCAGCAGTGATGGCCACACGTGGGAGCAGTTCTTC
few	NA	TRBV6-5	TRBJ1-5	CASRRLLSSDQPQHF	TGTGCCAGCAGGCGGTTGCTCTCCAGCGATCAGCCCCAGCATTTT
NA	TRBD2	TRBV19	TRBJ2-1	CASSPGQRGYNEQFF	TGTGCCAGTAGTCCCGGGCAGCGGGGTTACAATGAGCAGTTCTTC
few	NA	TRBV30	TRBJ1-5	CAWSPGSRQPQHF	TGTGCCTGGAGTCCGGGGAGTCGTCAGCCCCAGCATTTT
NA	NA	TRBV7-2	TRBJ2-1	CASSTDGGPNEQFF	TGTGCCAGCAGCACAGATGGTGGGCCAAATGAGCAGTTCTTC